The rows below give T cell receptor beta chains drawn from one sample of a study of molecular identifiers for immune sequencing clone quantification. Each CDR3 protein gets one entry after TCRdb re-called the PCR reads with MiXCR. Of more than 300,000 distinct CDR3 sequences listed, 20% to 25% are singletons. The source material was naive CD8+ T cells from blood, with Jurkat cell RNA spiked in. Receptors originate from a human donor in good health. Some libraries in this study had Jurkat cell RNA spiked in. Each CDR3 is given with its conserved first and last residue. Fields, in order: J gene, clone size, D gene, V gene, CDR3 DNA, CDR3 protein. The D gene is left open where the match is weak. Only some rows state a clone size, as once, few, many or a class for expanded clones.

J: TRBJ2-7
size: many
D: .
V: TRBV19
DNA: TGTGCCTCAGCCCCGGGACGGATCTACGAGCAGTACTTC
CDR3: CASAPGRIYEQYF

J: TRBJ2-7
size: many
D: .
V: TRBV29-1
DNA: TGCAGTGGATCCGGCAGCGGATCGGGCGAGCAGTACTTC
CDR3: CSGSGSGSGEQYF

J: TRBJ2-3
size: many
D: .
V: TRBV7-9
DNA: TGTGCCAGCCGCAGCTTGGTGAGGGGCACAGATACGCAGTATTTT
CDR3: CASRSLVRGTDTQYF

J: TRBJ2-3
size: .
D: .
V: TRBV4-3
DNA: TGCGCCAGCAGCCAAGAGGGGGCAGGGCCCCTTAGCACAGATACGCAGTATTTT
CDR3: CASSQEGAGPLSTDTQYF

J: TRBJ1-5
size: many
D: .
V: TRBV27
DNA: TGTGCCAGCAGTTTAGTACCCGGGATGAGCAATCAGCCCCAGCATTTT
CDR3: CASSLVPGMSNQPQHF

J: TRBJ1-1
size: .
D: .
V: TRBV14
DNA: TGTGCCAGCAGCCAACCTACCCACGGAGGGGAAGCTTTCTTT
CDR3: CASSQPTHGGEAFF

J: TRBJ2-3
size: many
D: TRBD2
V: TRBV19
DNA: TGTGCCAGTAGTACCAGACTAGCGGGCACAGATACGCAGTATTTT
CDR3: CASSTRLAGTDTQYF

J: TRBJ1-1
size: many
D: .
V: TRBV29-1
DNA: TGCAGCGTTATCGAGCGCGAAGCTTTCTTT
CDR3: CSVIEREAFF

J: TRBJ2-5
size: many
D: .
V: TRBV3-1
DNA: TGTGCCAGCAGCCAAGATGAAGAGACCCAGTACTTC
CDR3: CASSQDEETQYF

J: TRBJ2-1
size: many
D: TRBD2
V: TRBV5-1
DNA: TGCGCCAGCAGCAGGAGGGCGGGGGGCATATACAATGAGCAGTTCTTC
CDR3: CASSRRAGGIYNEQFF

J: TRBJ2-1
size: .
D: .
V: TRBV6-1
DNA: TGTGCCAGCAGTCCTCAAATAGGGGTGAGAGGCAATGAGCAGTTCTTC
CDR3: CASSPQIGVRGNEQFF

J: TRBJ2-7
size: many
D: .
V: TRBV27
DNA: TGTGCCAGCAGTTTAAAAGCCGGACAGACGTACGAGCAGTACTTC
CDR3: CASSLKAGQTYEQYF

J: TRBJ2-3
size: few
D: TRBD2
V: TRBV7-9
DNA: TGTGCCAGCAGCTTAGTACGGGGGACTAGCCGAACCAATCAATACACAGATACGCAGTATTTT
CDR3: CASSLVRGTSRTNQYTDTQYF

J: TRBJ2-7
size: many
D: .
V: TRBV7-9
DNA: TGTGCCAGCAATCCATCAGAGGGGGGCGAGCAGTACTTC
CDR3: CASNPSEGGEQYF

J: TRBJ1-6
size: many
D: TRBD1
V: TRBV19
DNA: TGTGCCAGTAGCATACGGGGACAGGGCTATTCACCCCTCCACTTT
CDR3: CASSIRGQGYSPLHF

J: TRBJ1-5
size: many
D: TRBD1
V: TRBV6-1
DNA: TGTGCCAGCAGTGAAAGGGACAGCCTAGGGCGGAGCAATCAGCCCCAGCATTTT
CDR3: CASSERDSLGRSNQPQHF

J: TRBJ2-5
size: few
D: .
V: TRBV7-9
DNA: TGTGCCAGCAGCTTACCGGGGGCCAGGCAAGAGACCCAGTACTTC
CDR3: CASSLPGARQETQYF

J: TRBJ2-2
size: many
D: .
V: TRBV19
DNA: TGTGCCAGTAGTATGCCCAAGGTGACGGTGGCCGGGGAGCTGTTTTTT
CDR3: CASSMPKVTVAGELFF

J: TRBJ1-2
size: .
D: .
V: TRBV4-3
DNA: TGCGCCAGCAGCCAAGAGACAAGGAAGGACTATGGCTACACCTTC
CDR3: CASSQETRKDYGYTF

J: TRBJ2-3
size: .
D: .
V: TRBV30
DNA: TGTGCCTGGGAGGGGGGACTAAACATGGCAGATACGCAGTATTTT
CDR3: CAWEGGLNMADTQYF